This T cell receptor beta chain was sequenced for a study of cytomegalovirus exposure and HLA in healthy donors. Study-wide background: Earlier, 110 million or so unique TCR beta sequences were recovered from approximately 200 million T cells by an analysis.

Notes on this clone: What it binds is not known.

PCR primers comprised 60 Vbeta and 13 Jbeta primers. The method was immunoSEQ multiplex PCR; TCRdb's version includes in-frame clones alone and lacks a portion of them. Among about 170,000 clones listed, about 80% were seen once. The germline V gene encodes CDR1 WNHNN and CDR2 SYGVQD (reference sequence). The length of the CDR3 is 14 residues. The trim removed 2 bases at V and 5 bases at J, leaving 4 bases unmatched. Study outcomes and limitations: The authors judged a highly shared variant cluster likely a sequencing artifact.

The sample consisted of PBMCs. The source of this sequence is a man aged 25-45 years in good health and CMV-seropositive. The chain uses TRBV10-1 and TRBJ2-5; TRBD1 matches at 8 bases. For the CDR3, the DNA is TGCGCCAGCAGTGAGGGAGACAGGGGCGAGACCCAGTACTTC. The encoded protein is CASSEGDRGETQYF.